The source of this T cell receptor beta chain is a study of shared T cell receptors in the human thymus. Profiled with immunoSEQ multiplex PCR; TCRdb holds only in-frame clones, not every one. Of 500,000 to 850,000 clones listed, about 90% are singletons. Germline values: CDR1 MNHEY, CDR2 SVGAGI. The CDR3 sequence is 13 residues long. Trimming at V came to 6 bases and at J to 3 bases, leaving 4 bases not matched to a gene. In addition, the sample was reused for a study of human thymus T cells. As reported in that work: Donors were healthy Finnish infants having corrective surgery for congenital heart defects. Resections obtained during corrective heart surgery supplied the thymus tissue. Thymic and blood repertoires seemed to show skewed V and J gene use.

The sequenced sample was thymocytes. The sequence came from a boy in the first two years of life with a congenital heart defect. The chain is built from TRBV6-5 and TRBJ1-2; the match to TRBD1 covers 7 bases. This CDR3 is CASSLDRDYGYTF. In nucleotides, the CDR3 is TGTGCCAGCAGCCTCGACAGGGACTATGGCTACACCTTC.